Listed below are T cell receptor beta chains from one sample, sequenced in a study of blood T cell repertoires in COVID-19. Generated by immunoSEQ multiplex PCR, the TCRdb table keeps only in-frame clones and is missing some. The sample yields around 97,000 clones, almost 90% seen once. The material sequenced was peripheral blood. These receptors originate from a human donor in a cohort sampled during active COVID-19. Each CDR3 is given with its conserved first and last residue. A D gene is named only where the DNA matches it firmly.

D gene: .
J gene: TRBJ2-7
V gene: TRBV6-5
CDR3 protein: CASILVGQGPYEQYF

D gene: TRBD2
J gene: TRBJ2-7
V gene: TRBV23-1
CDR3 protein: CATHGRGQAIAYEQYF

D gene: .
J gene: TRBJ1-6
V gene: TRBV11-2
CDR3 protein: CASSLGGLGDSPLHF

D gene: TRBD2
J gene: TRBJ2-3
V gene: TRBV19
CDR3 protein: CASSSSGTSGAPGAQYF

D gene: .
J gene: TRBJ2-1
V gene: TRBV9
CDR3 protein: CASSPRGSGWNNEQFF

D gene: TRBD2
J gene: TRBJ2-3
V gene: TRBV19
CDR3 protein: CASSETGTRVSGRAGDTQYF

D gene: .
J gene: TRBJ2-5
V gene: TRBV7-6
CDR3 protein: CASSLGGSQETQYF

D gene: .
J gene: TRBJ2-1
V gene: TRBV11-2
CDR3 protein: CASGPLVEQFF

D gene: TRBD1
J gene: TRBJ1-1
V gene: TRBV19
CDR3 protein: CASIFTGGGTEAFF

D gene: TRBD1
J gene: TRBJ2-6
V gene: TRBV5-8
CDR3 protein: CASSFPRGSGANVLTF

D gene: TRBD1
J gene: TRBJ2-7
V gene: TRBV19
CDR3 protein: CASSNLGTALYEQYF

D gene: .
J gene: TRBJ2-5
V gene: TRBV21-1
CDR3 protein: CASSKDSSGGYQETQYF

D gene: .
J gene: TRBJ2-6
V gene: TRBV18
CDR3 protein: CASFRQAGANVLTF

D gene: .
J gene: TRBJ1-4
V gene: TRBV7-8
CDR3 protein: CASSSGPDREKLFF

D gene: .
J gene: TRBJ2-7
V gene: TRBV7-2
CDR3 protein: CASSSGGLFYEQYF

D gene: TRBD2
J gene: TRBJ2-7
V gene: TRBV10-3
CDR3 protein: CAISEVDPWGAGAQEQYF

D gene: TRBD1
J gene: TRBJ1-6
V gene: TRBV19
CDR3 protein: CASSIIQGTGESPLHF

D gene: TRBD1
J gene: TRBJ1-1
V gene: TRBV12-5
CDR3 protein: CASGPPGQGVGNTEAFF

D gene: .
J gene: TRBJ1-2
V gene: TRBV2
CDR3 protein: CASSQYSGPYGYTF

D gene: TRBD1
J gene: TRBJ1-2
V gene: TRBV7-9
CDR3 protein: CASSSPAGGNYGYTF

D gene: TRBD2
J gene: TRBJ2-7
V gene: TRBV5-4
CDR3 protein: CASSRMAGGYEQYF

D gene: TRBD2
J gene: TRBJ2-7
V gene: TRBV19
CDR3 protein: CASSATSGRRYEQYF

D gene: TRBD2
J gene: TRBJ2-1
V gene: TRBV30
CDR3 protein: CAWERTSGPLGYNEQFF

D gene: .
J gene: TRBJ2-2
V gene: TRBV19
CDR3 protein: CASSRTSSGELFF

D gene: TRBD1
J gene: TRBJ2-1
V gene: TRBV5-1
CDR3 protein: CASSSFRGQLDYNEQFF

D gene: TRBD1
J gene: TRBJ1-2
V gene: TRBV27
CDR3 protein: CASSFSPGGGGYTF

D gene: TRBD1
J gene: TRBJ1-1
V gene: TRBV5-1
CDR3 protein: CASSSGQGGTEAFF